The 10 T cell receptor beta chains listed next were all sequenced from one sample in a study of cytomegalovirus exposure and HLA in healthy donors. The PCR made use of 60 Vbeta and 13 Jbeta primers. This table comes from immunoSEQ multiplex PCR, and its TCRdb copy is limited to in-frame clones, with some not included. The sample carries about 94,000 clones, 74% recorded once. The sequenced sample was PBMCs. The receptors here all came from a man aged 25 to 40 in good health and CMV-seropositive.

This CDR3 is CASSLNPTGISGNTIYF. The CDR3 DNA reads TGTGCCAGCAGTTTAAACCCAACAGGAATCTCTGGAAACACCATATATTTT. The gene calls are TRBV28 and TRBJ1-3, with TRBD1 as a possible D gene (5 bases). The V end lost 2 bases, the J end lost 0 bases, and 14 bases lay between the germline ends. CDR3 length: 17 residues. CDR1 MDHEN and CDR2 SYDVKM come from the germline V gene.

The chain uses TRBV19 and TRBJ2-3; 9 nucleotides line up with TRBD2. CDR3 length: 15 amino acids. The junction had 2 bases not matched to a gene; V was cut back by 1 base and J by 3 bases. Germline V lookup: CDR1 LNHDA, CDR2 SQIVND (reference sequence). The CDR3 protein is CASSIGAGGTDTQYF. In DNA form, the CDR3 reads TGTGCCAGTAGTATAGGTGCGGGGGGGACAGATACGCAGTATTTT.

V and J are TRBV6-5 and TRBJ2-3; D is possibly TRBD1 (5 bases). Germline loops: CDR1 MNHEY, CDR2 SVGAGI. Between the trimmed V and J ends, which lost 11 bases and 0 bases, there was a span of 9 bases. CDR3 length equals 12 residues. The CDR3, as DNA: TGTGCCGAACAGGAAAGCACAGATACGCAGTATTTT. Its translation is CAEQESTDTQYF.

This sequence joins TRBV27 and TRBJ2-4; D is uncertain. CDR1 and CDR2 (germline): MNHEY, SMNVEV (reference sequence). This CDR3 is 16 amino acids long. The V gene lost 3 bases and the J gene lost 0 bases, with 12 bases spanning the gap. CDR3 residues: CASSFNRPLAKNIQYF. The CDR3, as DNA: TGTGCCAGCAGTTTTAACAGACCGCTAGCCAAAAACATTCAGTACTTC.

This chain links TRBV29-1 with TRBJ2-3, with D possibly matching TRBD2 (5 bases). The CDR3 has 14 amino acids. V was clipped by 8 bases and J by 0 bases, with 15 bases between them. Germline assignment: CDR1 SQVTM and CDR2 ANQGSEA. The CDR3, as DNA: TGCAGCCCGTATAGCGTAATAAGCACAGATACGCAGTATTTT. Translated, it gives CSPYSVISTDTQYF.

The CDR3 DNA follows: TGTGCCTGGATGTTCGACAGCCCCGGGTATGGCTACACCTTC. Amino acids: CAWMFDSPGYGYTF. V is TRBV30 and J is TRBJ1-2; weak D call: TRBD1 (5 bases). Germline V gene data show CDR1 as GTSNPN and CDR2 as SVGIG (reference sequence). CDR3 length equals 14 residues. V lost 4 bases to trimming and J lost 5 bases, with 17 bases between them. Based on the CDR3 plus reference TRBV30 and TRBJ1-2, the full variable domain is SQTIHQWPATLVQPVGSPLSLECTVEGTSNPNLYWYRQAAGRGLQLLFYSVGIGQISSEVPQNLSASRPQDRQFILSSKKLLLSDSGFYLCAWMFDSPGYGYTFGSGTRLTVV.

The chain combines TRBV7-9 with TRBJ1-2; 7 bases map to TRBD1. V lost 4 bases, J lost 7 bases, and 0 bases stayed unmatched. CDR3 length: 11 residues. Per germline, CDR1 SEHNR and CDR2 FQNEAQ (reference sequence). The CDR3 region has the DNA TGTGCCAGCAGCTCAGGGGGTGGCTACACCTTC. This encodes CASSSGGGYTF.

The chain couples TRBV6-4 to TRBJ2-3; 7 nucleotides align to TRBD2. Germline CDR1 MRHNA, CDR2 SNTAGT. With V trimmed by 2 bases and J by 0 bases, 2 bases remained unmatched. This CDR3 region has 15 residues. The CDR3 DNA reads as TGTGCCAGCAGTGACGGGGGGGGGAGCACAGATACGCAGTATTTT. Translating gives CASSDGGGSTDTQYF.

The V and J genes are TRBV2 and TRBJ1-2; 7 bases fit TRBD1. The CDR3 contains 14 residues. J lost 4 bases, V lost 6 bases, and 8 bases had no gene match. Germline V CDR1 and CDR2: SNHLY, FYNNEI. CDR3 nucleotides: TGTGCCAGCAGGCAAGACAGGGCCGGCTATGGCTACACCTTC. This translates into CASRQDRAGYGYTF. The full variable domain, rest sourced from reference TRBV2 and TRBJ1-2, is EPEVTQTPSHQVTQMGQEVILRCVPISNHLYFYWYRQILGQKVEFLVSFYNNEISEKSEIFDDQFSVERPDGSNFTLKIRSTKLEDSAMYFCASRQDRAGYGYTFGSGTRLTVV.

The chain joins TRBV6-5 to TRBJ1-5, with TRBD1 matching 8 bases. CDR1 MNHEY and CDR2 SVGAGI come from the germline V gene. With 8 bases clipped from V and 1 base from J, the junction kept 7 bases outside the gene matches. The CDR3 covers 15 residues. The CDR3 loop reads CASRIDRGSNQPQHF. The DNA for the CDR3 is TGTGCCAGCCGGATCGACAGGGGCAGCAATCAGCCCCAGCATTTT.